This TCR beta chain originates from a study of T cell changes during pregnancy in multiple sclerosis. Profiled with immunoSEQ multiplex PCR; TCRdb holds only in-frame clones, not every one. This table holds about 32,000 clones, roughly nine tenths found once. Germline CDR1 is MNHEY and CDR2 is SVGAGI. After removal of 6 bases from V and 3 bases from J, the junction contained 5 bases not matched to a gene. The CDR3 spans 14 residues. The sequence derives from a female donor with multiple sclerosis, enrolled in a pregnancy study. J is TRBJ2-1 and V is TRBV6-5; 7 bases match TRBD2. The sequencing used CD8+ T cells from peripheral blood mononuclear cells, collected in the first trimester of pregnancy. The CDR3 here is CASRTGTIYNEQFF. The CDR3 region has the DNA TGTGCCAGCAGGACCGGGACTATCTACAATGAGCAGTTCTTC.